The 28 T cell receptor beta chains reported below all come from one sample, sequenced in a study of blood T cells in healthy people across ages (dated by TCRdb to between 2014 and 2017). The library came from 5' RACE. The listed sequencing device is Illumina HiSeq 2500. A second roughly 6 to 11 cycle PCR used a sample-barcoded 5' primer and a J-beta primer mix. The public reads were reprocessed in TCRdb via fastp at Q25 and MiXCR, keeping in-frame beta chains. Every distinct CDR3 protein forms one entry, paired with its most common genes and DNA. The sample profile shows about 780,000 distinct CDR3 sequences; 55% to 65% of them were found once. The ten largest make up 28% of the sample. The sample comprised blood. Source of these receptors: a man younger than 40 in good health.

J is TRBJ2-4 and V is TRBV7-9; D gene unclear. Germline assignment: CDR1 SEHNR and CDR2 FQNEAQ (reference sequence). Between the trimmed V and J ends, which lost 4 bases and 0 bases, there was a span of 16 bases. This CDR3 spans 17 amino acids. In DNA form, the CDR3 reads TGTGCCAGCAGCTCGAAGGTCGTAGGATTAGCCAAAAACATTCAGTACTTC. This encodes CASSSKVVGLAKNIQYF.

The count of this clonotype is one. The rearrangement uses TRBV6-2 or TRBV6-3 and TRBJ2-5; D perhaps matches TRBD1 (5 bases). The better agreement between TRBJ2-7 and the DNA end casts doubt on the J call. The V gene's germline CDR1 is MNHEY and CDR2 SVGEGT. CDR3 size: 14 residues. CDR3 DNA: TGTGCCAGCAGTTACCACAGGAAAAACTACGAGCAGTACTTC. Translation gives CASSYHRKNYEQYF.

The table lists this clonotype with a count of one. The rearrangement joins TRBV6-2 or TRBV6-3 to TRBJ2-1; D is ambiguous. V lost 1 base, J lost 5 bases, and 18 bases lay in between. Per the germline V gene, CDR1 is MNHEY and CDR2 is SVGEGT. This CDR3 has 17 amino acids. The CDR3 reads CASSYYVGPTWNNEQFF. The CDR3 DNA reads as TGTGCCAGCAGTTACTATGTCGGTCCGACCTGGAACAATGAGCAGTTCTTC.

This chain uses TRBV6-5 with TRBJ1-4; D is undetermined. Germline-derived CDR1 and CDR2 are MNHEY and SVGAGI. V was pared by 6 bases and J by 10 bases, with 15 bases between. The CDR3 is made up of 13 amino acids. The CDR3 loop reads CASSFAGPGKLFF. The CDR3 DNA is TGTGCCAGCAGCTTCGCCGGGCCTGGAAAACTGTTTTTT.

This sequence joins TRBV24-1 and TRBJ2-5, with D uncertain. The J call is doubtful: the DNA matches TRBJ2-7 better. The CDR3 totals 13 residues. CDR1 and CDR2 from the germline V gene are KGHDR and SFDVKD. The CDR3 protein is CATSDLWADEQYF. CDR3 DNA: TGTGCCACCAGTGATTTGTGGGCAGACGAGCAGTACTTC.

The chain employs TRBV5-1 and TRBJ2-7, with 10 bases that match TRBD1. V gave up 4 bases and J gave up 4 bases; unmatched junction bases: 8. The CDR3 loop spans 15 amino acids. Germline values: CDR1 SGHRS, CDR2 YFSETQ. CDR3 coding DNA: TGCGCCAGCAGCATAGGGACAGGGGCGTATTACGAGCAGTACTTC. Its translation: CASSIGTGAYYEQYF.

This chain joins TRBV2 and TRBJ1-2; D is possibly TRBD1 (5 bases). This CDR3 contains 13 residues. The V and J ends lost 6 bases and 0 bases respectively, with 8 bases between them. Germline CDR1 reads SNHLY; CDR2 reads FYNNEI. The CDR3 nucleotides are TGTGCCAGCAGGGACAAAACTAACTATGGCTACACCTTC. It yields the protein CASRDKTNYGYTF.

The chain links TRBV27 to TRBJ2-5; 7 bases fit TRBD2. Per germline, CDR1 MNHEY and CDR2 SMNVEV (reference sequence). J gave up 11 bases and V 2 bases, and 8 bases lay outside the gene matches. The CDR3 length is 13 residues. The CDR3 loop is CASSLVPGREQYF. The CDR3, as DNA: TGTGCCAGCAGTTTAGTCCCAGGGCGGGAGCAGTACTTC.

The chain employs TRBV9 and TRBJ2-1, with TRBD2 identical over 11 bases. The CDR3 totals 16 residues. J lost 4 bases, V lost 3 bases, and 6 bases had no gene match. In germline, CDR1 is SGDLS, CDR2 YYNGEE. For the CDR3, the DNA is TGTGCCAGCAGCGCAACTAGCGGGGGCGGGTACAATGAGCAGTTCTTC. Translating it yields CASSATSGGGYNEQFF.

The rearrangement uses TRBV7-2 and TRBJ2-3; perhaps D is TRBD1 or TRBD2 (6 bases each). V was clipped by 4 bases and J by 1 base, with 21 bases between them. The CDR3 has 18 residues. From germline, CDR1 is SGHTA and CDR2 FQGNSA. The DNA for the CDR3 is TGTGCCAGCAGCTCTAGAGGGGGTTGGCGGGGCGGCACAGATACGCAGTATTTT. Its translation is CASSSRGGWRGGTDTQYF.

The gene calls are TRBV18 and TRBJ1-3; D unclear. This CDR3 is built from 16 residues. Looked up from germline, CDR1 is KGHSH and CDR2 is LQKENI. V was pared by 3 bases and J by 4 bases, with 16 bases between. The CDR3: CASSPAPLDGGNTIYF. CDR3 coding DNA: TGTGCCAGCTCACCGGCCCCGCTGGACGGCGGAAACACCATATATTTT.

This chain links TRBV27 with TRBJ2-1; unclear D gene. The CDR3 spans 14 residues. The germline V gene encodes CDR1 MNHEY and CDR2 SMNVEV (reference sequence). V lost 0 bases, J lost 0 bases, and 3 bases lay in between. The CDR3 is CASSLSVSYNEQFF. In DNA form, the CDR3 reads TGTGCCAGCAGTTTATCAGTCTCCTACAATGAGCAGTTCTTC.

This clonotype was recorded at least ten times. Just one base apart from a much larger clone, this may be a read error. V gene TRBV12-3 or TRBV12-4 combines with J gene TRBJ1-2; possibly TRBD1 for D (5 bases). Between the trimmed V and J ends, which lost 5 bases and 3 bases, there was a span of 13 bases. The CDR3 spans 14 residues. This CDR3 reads CASSVPTAYYGYTF. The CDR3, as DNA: TGTGCCAGCAGTGTACCGACAGCCTACTATGGCTACACCTTC.

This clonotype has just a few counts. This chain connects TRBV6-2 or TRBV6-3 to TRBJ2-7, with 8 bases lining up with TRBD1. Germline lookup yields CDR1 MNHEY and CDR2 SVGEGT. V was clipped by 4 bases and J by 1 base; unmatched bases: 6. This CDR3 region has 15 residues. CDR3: CASSWGQVVSYEQYF. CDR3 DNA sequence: TGTGCCAGCAGTTGGGGACAGGTGGTATCCTACGAGCAGTACTTC.

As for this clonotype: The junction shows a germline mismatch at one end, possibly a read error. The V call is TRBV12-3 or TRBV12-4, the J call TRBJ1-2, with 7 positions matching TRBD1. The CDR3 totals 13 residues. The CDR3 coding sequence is TGTGCCAGAAGTTTGGACAGGAACTATGGCTACACCTTC. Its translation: CARSLDRNYGYTF.

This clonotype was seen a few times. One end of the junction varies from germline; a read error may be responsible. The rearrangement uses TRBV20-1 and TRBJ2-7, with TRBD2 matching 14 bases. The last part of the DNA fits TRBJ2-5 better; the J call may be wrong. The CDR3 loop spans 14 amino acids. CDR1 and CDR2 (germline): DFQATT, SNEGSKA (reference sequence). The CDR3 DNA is TGCAGTCCTAGACTAGCGGGGGGGCAGCAGACCCAGTACTTC. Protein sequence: CSPRLAGGQQTQYF.

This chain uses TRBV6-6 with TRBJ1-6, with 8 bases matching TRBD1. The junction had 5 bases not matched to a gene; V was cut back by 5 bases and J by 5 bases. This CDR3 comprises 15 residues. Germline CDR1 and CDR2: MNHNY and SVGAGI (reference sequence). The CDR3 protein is CASSGTTGDNSPLHF. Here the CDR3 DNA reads TGTGCCAGCAGTGGGACGACAGGGGATAATTCACCCCTCCACTTT.

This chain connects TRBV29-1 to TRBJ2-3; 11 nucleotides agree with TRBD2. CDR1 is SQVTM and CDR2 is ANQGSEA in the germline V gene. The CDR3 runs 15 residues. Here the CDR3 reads CNVGGLAAHTDTQYF. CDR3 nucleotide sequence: TGCAACGTCGGGGGACTAGCGGCCCACACAGATACGCAGTATTTT.

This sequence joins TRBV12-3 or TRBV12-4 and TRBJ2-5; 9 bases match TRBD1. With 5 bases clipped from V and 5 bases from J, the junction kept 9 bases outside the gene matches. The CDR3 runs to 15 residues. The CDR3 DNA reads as TGTGCCAGCAGTCCCCGGACAGGGGAGGGGGAGACCCAGTACTTC. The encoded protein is CASSPRTGEGETQYF.

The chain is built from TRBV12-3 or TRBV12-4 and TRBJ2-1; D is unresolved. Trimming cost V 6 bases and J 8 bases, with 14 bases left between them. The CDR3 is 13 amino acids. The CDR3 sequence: CASRLTIDDEQFF. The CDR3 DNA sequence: TGTGCCAGCAGACTCACAATAGATGATGAGCAGTTCTTC.

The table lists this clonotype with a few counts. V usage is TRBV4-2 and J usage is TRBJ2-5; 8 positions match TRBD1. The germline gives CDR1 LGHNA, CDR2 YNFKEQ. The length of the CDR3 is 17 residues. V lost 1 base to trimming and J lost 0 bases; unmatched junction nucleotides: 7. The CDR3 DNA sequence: TGTGCCAGCAGCCAAGGGCACGCGGACAGGGACCAAGAGACCCAGTACTTC. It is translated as CASSQGHADRDQETQYF.

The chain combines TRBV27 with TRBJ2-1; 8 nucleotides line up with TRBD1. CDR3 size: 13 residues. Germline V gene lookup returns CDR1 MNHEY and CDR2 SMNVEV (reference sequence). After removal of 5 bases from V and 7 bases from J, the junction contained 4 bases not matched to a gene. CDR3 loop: CASSMDRANEQFF. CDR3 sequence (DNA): TGTGCCAGCAGTATGGACAGGGCTAATGAGCAGTTCTTC.

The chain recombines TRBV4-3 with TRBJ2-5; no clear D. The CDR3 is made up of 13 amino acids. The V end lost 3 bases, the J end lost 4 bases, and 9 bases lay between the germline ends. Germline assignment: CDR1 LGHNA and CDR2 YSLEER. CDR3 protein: CASSQQGGETQYF. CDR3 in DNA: TGCGCCAGCAGCCAGCAAGGTGGAGAGACCCAGTACTTC.

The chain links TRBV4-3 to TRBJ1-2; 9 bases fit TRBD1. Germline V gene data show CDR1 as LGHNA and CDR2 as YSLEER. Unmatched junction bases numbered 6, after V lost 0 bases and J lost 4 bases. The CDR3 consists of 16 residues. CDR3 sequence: CASSQDPRDRVYGYTF. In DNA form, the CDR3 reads TGCGCCAGCAGCCAAGACCCCCGGGACAGGGTCTATGGCTACACCTTC.

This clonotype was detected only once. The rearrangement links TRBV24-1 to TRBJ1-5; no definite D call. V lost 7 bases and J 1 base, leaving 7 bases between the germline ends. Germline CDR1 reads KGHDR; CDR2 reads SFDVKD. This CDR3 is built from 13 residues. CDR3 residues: CATRGTSNQPQHF. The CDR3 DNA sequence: TGTGCCACCAGGGGTACCAGCAATCAGCCCCAGCATTTT.

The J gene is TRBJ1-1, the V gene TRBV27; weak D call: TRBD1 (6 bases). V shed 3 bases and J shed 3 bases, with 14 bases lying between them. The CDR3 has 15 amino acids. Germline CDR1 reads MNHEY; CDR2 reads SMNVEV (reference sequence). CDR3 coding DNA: TGTGCCAGCAGTTTTGGGGCTAAGGGGGACACTGAAGCTTTCTTT. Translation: CASSFGAKGDTEAFF.

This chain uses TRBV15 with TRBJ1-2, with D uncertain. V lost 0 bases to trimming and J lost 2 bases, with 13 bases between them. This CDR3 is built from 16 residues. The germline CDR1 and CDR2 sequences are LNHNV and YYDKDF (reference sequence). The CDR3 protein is CATSRESGSSNYGYTF. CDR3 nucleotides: TGTGCCACCAGCAGAGAGTCCGGGAGTTCAAACTATGGCTACACCTTC.

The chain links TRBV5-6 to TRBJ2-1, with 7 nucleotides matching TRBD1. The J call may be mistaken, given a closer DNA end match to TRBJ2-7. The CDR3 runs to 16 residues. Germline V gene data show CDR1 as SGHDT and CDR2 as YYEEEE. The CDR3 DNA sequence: TGTGCCAGCAGCTTAAGGGGGCGGACCTCCTACAATGAGCAGTACTTC. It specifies CASSLRGRTSYNEQYF.